This T cell receptor beta chain was identified in a study of cytomegalovirus exposure and HLA in healthy donors. The PCR ran on 60 Vbeta and 13 Jbeta primers. Data came from immunoSEQ multiplex PCR; TCRdb stores just in-frame clones and leaves some out. The table has some 150,000 clones, about two thirds seen once. The TCR comes from a woman in her thirties or forties in good health and CMV-seronegative. Sequencing used PBMCs.

CDR3 loop: CAITLGQGSYGYTF. Written as DNA, the CDR3 is TGTGCCATCACCCTAGGACAGGGCAGCTATGGCTACACCTTC. The chain joins TRBV10-3 to TRBJ1-2; 8 nucleotides agree with TRBD1. Germline values: CDR1 ENHRY, CDR2 SYGVKD. The CDR3 loop spans 14 amino acids. Germline trimming cut 7 bases from V and 4 bases from J; bases unmatched to any gene: 8.